The next 8 T cell receptor beta chains were all read from a single sample in a study of T-cell reconstitution after alpha-beta-depleted transplantation in children. Construction of the TCRbeta library involved unique molecular identifiers. MiXCR, run by TCRdb on the PCR reads, gives a single entry per CDR3 protein. The sample includes approximately 1,000,000 distinct CDR3 sequences, about 29% seen only once; the top ten take about 28%. Material: PBMCs, mostly from graft donor cells, obtained 360 days after TCRalphabeta/CD19-depleted stem cell transplant. The receptors originated from a boy under two years old who had a stem cell transplant for SCID, so the T cells may come from the graft donor.

CDR3 sequence (DNA): TGCGCCAGCAGCTATATCGGGACAGCTATGGATGAGCAGTTCTTC. Translating gives CASSYIGTAMDEQFF. The genes are TRBV5-1 and TRBJ2-1, with TRBD1 matching over 7 bases. With V trimmed by 3 bases and J by 8 bases, 11 bases remained unmatched. Germline CDR1 SGHRS, CDR2 YFSETQ. The CDR3 contains 15 residues.

The rearrangement joins TRBV9 to TRBJ2-2, with 9 bases fitting TRBD1. This CDR3 has 16 amino acids. V gave up 0 bases and J gave up 5 bases; unmatched junction bases: 5. Germline CDR1 reads SGDLS; CDR2 reads YYNGEE. In DNA, the CDR3 is TGTGCCAGCAGCGTAGGGGGACAGGGTCGGACCGGGGAGCTGTTTTTT. Translating gives CASSVGGQGRTGELFF. Based on the CDR3 plus reference TRBV9 and TRBJ2-2, the full variable domain is DSGVTQTPKHLITATGQRVTLRCSPRSGDLSVYWYQQSLDQGLQFLIQYYNGEERAKGNILERFSAQQFPDLHSELNLSSLELGDSALYFCASSVGGQGRTGELFFGEGSRLTVL.

This chain links TRBV6-5 with TRBJ2-1, with TRBD2 matching 8 bases. Germline CDR1 is MNHEY and CDR2 is SVGAGI. CDR3 length: 15 residues. Trimming cost V 2 bases and J 7 bases; bases outside gene matches: 7. The CDR3 loop is CASSYGDSGVNEQFF. The CDR3, as DNA: TGTGCCAGCAGTTACGGGGATAGCGGGGTGAATGAGCAGTTCTTC.

This clonotype was counted only a few times. The rearrangement joins TRBV4-1 to TRBJ2-3; TRBD1 matches 7 bases. The CDR3 sequence is 17 residues long. CDR1 and CDR2 (germline): MGHRA, YSYEKL. J gave up 2 bases and V 0 bases, and 8 bases lay outside the gene matches. In nucleotides, the CDR3 is TGCGCCAGCAGCCAAGAGCTGACAGGGTTTTTCACAGATACGCAGTATTTT. Translating it yields CASSQELTGFFTDTQYF.

The chain employs TRBV29-1 and TRBJ1-6; 10 nucleotides line up with TRBD1. With V trimmed by 7 bases and J by 5 bases, 5 bases remained unmatched. Germline V gives CDR1 SQVTM, CDR2 ANQGSEA. The CDR3 runs 14 residues. The CDR3, as DNA: TGCAGCGCCCTGGGACAGGGGAATAATTCACCCCTCCACTTT. This gives the protein CSALGQGNNSPLHF.

This clonotype was seen a handful of times. The chain uses TRBV10-3 and TRBJ2-2; D is perhaps TRBD1 or TRBD2 (6 bases each). The V gene's germline CDR1 is ENHRY and CDR2 SYGVKD. This CDR3 contains 14 residues. Trimming removed 6 bases at V and 0 bases at J, with 8 bases between. CDR3 in amino acids: CAISGGTNTGELFF. In nucleotides, the CDR3 is TGTGCCATCAGCGGGGGCACGAACACCGGGGAGCTGTTTTTT.

Only one count was recorded for this clonotype. The chain is built from TRBV20-1 and TRBJ1-2, with TRBD1 matching 9 bases. This CDR3 has 13 residues. With V trimmed by 4 bases and J by 3 bases, 3 bases remained unmatched. CDR1 is DFQATT, CDR2 SNEGSKA, per germline (reference sequence). The CDR3 nucleotides read TGCAGTGCTACGGGACAGGGCGACTATGGCTACACCTTC. This encodes CSATGQGDYGYTF.

This sequence joins TRBV7-3 and TRBJ2-1; 11 nucleotides match TRBD2. This CDR3 is built from 16 residues. Trimming at V came to 4 bases and at J to 8 bases, leaving 10 bases not matched to a gene. The V gene's germline CDR1 is SGHTA and CDR2 FQGTGA. The CDR3 DNA sequence: TGTGCCAGCAGCTCCTATAGCGGGGGGGTTGGTGATGAGCAGTTCTTC. Translation: CASSSYSGGVGDEQFF.